This record concerns one TCR beta chain sequence. Germline CDR1 SQVTM, CDR2 ANQGSEA. V dropped 6 bases and J dropped 8 bases, with 14 bases sitting between them. The CDR3 extends over 13 amino acids. The data originate from a study of cytomegalovirus exposure and HLA in healthy donors. 13 Jbeta primers and 60 Vbeta primers were used for the PCR. This table comes from immunoSEQ multiplex PCR, and its TCRdb copy is limited to in-frame clones, with some not included. Of 200,000 or so clones listed, 82% are singletons. The source material was PBMCs. The TCR was taken from a woman aged 45-65 years in good health and CMV-seropositive. V usage is TRBV29-1 and J usage is TRBJ1-6; weak D call: TRBD1 (6 bases). CDR3 in DNA: TGCAGCGTCCGACAGGCAGGGGATTCACCCCTCCACTTT. Translation gives CSVRQAGDSPLHF.